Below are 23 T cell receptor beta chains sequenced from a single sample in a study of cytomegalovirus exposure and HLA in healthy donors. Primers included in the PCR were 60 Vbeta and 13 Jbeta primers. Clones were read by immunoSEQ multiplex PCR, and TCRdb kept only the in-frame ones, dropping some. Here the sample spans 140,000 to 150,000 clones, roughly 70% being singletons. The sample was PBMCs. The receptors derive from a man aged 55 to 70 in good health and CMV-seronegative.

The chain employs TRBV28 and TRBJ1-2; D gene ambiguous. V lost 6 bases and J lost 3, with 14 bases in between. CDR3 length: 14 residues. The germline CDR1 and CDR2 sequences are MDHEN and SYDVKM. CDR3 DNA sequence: TGTGCCAGCAGGCGCGAAGTAGAGGACTATGGCTACACCTTC. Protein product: CASRREVEDYGYTF.

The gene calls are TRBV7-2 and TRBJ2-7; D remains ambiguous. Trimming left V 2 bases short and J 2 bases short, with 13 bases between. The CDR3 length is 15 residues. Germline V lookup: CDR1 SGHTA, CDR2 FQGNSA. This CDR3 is CASSLNAETAYEQYF. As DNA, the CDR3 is TGTGCCAGCAGCTTAAATGCGGAGACTGCCTACGAGCAGTACTTC.

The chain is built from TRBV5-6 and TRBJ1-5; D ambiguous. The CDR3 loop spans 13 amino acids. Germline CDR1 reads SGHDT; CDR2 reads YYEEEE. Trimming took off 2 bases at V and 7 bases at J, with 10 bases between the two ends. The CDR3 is CASSFPGDQPQHF. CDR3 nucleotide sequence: TGTGCCAGCAGCTTCCCGGGAGACCAGCCCCAGCATTTT. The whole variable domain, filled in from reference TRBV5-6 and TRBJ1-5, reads DAGVTQSPTHLIKTRGQQVTLRCSPKSGHDTVSWYQQALGQGPQFIFQYYEEEERQRGNFPDRFSGHQFPNYSSELNVNALLLGDSALYLCASSFPGDQPQHFGDGTRLSIL.

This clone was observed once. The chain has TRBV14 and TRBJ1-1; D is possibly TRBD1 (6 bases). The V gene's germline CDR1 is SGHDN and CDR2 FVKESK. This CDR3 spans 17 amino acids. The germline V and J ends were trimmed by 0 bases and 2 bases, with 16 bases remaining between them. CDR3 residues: CASSQEQGRRINTEAFF. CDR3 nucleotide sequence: TGTGCCAGCAGCCAAGAGCAGGGGAGACGCATTAACACTGAAGCTTTCTTT.

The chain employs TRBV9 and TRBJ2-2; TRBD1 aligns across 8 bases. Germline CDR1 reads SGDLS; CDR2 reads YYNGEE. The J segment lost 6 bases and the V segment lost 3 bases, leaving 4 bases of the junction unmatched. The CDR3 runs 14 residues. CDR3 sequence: CASSAYRGSGELFF. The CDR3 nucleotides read TGTGCCAGCAGCGCCTACAGGGGGTCCGGGGAGCTGTTTTTT.

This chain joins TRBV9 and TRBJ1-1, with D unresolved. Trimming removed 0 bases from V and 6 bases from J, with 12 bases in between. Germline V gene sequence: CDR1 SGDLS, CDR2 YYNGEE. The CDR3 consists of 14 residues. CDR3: CASSVGEEGAEAFF. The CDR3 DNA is TGTGCCAGCAGCGTAGGGGAGGAGGGTGCTGAAGCTTTCTTT. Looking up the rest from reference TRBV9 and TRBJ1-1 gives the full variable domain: DSGVTQTPKHLITATGQRVTLRCSPRSGDLSVYWYQQSLDQGLQFLIQYYNGEERAKGNILERFSAQQFPDLHSELNLSSLELGDSALYFCASSVGEEGAEAFFGQGTRLTVV.

This CDR3 is CASSFMGGGYGYTF. The CDR3, as DNA: TGTGCCAGCAGTTTTATGGGGGGTGGCTATGGCTACACCTTC. The chain uses TRBV27 and TRBJ1-2; perhaps TRBD1 as D (5 bases). In germline, CDR1 is MNHEY, CDR2 SMNVEV (reference sequence). The CDR3 runs to 14 residues. Trimming cost V 3 bases and J 4 bases, with 12 bases left between them.

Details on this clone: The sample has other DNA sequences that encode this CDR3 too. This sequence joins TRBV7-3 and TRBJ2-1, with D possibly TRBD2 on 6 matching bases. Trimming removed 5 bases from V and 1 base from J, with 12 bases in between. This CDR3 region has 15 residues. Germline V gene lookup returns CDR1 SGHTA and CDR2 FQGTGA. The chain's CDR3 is CASSPQGGSYNEQFF. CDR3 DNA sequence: TGTGCCAGCAGCCCTCAAGGAGGGTCCTACAATGAGCAGTTCTTC.

The CDR3 DNA follows: TGCGCCAGCAGCCAAGAAACCCCCAAAGCGGGCTACGAGCAGTACTTC. This encodes CASSQETPKAGYEQYF. V is TRBV4-1 and J is TRBJ2-7; D may be TRBD2 (6 bases). Deletions cut 0 bases from V and 3 bases from J, with 15 bases between. CDR3 size: 16 residues. Germline CDR1 is MGHRA and CDR2 is YSYEKL.

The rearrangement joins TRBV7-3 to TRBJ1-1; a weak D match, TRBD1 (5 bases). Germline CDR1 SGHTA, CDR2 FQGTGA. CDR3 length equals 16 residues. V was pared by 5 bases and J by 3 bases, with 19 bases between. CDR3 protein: CASSQRGGVTYTEAFF. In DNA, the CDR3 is TGTGCCAGCAGCCAACGGGGGGGAGTCACCTACACTGAAGCTTTCTTT.

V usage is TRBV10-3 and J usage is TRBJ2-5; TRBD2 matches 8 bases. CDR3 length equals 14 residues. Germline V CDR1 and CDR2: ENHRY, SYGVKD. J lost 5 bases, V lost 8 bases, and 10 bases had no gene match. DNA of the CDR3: TGTGCCATCCAAATGAATAGCGGGGCGGAGACCCAGTACTTC. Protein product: CAIQMNSGAETQYF.

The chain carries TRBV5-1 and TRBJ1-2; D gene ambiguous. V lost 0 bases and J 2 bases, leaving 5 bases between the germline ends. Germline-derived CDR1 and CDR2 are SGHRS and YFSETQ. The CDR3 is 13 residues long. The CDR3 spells CASSLGQNYGYTF. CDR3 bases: TGCGCCAGCAGCTTGGGTCAAAACTATGGCTACACCTTC.

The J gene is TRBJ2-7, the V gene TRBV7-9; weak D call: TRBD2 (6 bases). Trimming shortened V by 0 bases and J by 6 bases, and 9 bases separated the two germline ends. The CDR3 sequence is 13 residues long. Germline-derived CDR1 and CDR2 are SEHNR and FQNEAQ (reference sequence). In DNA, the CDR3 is TGTGCCAGCAGCTTAGCTGGGGGGAGCGAGCAGTACTTC. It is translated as CASSLAGGSEQYF.

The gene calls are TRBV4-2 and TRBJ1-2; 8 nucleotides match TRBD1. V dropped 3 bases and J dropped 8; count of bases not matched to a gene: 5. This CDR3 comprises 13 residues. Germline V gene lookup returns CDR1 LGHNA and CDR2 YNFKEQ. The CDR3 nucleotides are TGTGCCAGCAGCCAGACACAGGGGGAGGGCTACACCTTC. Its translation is CASSQTQGEGYTF.

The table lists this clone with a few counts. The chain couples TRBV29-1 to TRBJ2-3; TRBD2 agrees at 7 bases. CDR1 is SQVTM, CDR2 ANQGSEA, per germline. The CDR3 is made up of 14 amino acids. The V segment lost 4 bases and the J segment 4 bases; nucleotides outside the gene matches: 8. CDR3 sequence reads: CSVVVQGGADTQYF. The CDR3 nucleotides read TGCAGCGTTGTAGTTCAGGGAGGGGCAGATACGCAGTATTTT.

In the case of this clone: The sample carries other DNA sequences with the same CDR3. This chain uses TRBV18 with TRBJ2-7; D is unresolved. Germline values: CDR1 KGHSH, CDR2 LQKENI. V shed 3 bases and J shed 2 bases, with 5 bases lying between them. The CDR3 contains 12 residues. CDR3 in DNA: TGTGCCAGCTCACCTTCTACCTACGAGCAGTACTTC. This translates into CASSPSTYEQYF.

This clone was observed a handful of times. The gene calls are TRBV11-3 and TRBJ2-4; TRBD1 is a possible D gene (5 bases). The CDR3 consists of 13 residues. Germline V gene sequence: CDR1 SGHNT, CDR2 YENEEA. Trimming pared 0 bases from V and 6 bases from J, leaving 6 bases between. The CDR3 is CASSLDQGNIQYF. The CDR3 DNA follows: TGTGCCAGCAGCTTAGACCAGGGAAACATTCAGTACTTC.

CDR3 nucleotide sequence: TGCAGCTTCGACAGGGGGTCCGACGAGCAGTACTTC. Translated: CSFDRGSDEQYF. The gene calls are TRBV29-1 and TRBJ2-7; 9 bases map to TRBD1. Trimming took 8 bases from V and 5 from J; bases not matched to a gene: 7. CDR3 length equals 12 residues. Germline V lookup: CDR1 SQVTM, CDR2 ANQGSEA.

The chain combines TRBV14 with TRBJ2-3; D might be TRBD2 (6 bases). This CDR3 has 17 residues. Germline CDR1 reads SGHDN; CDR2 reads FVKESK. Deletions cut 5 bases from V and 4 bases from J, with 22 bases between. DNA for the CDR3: TGTGCCAGCAGCAAATTCAGGAGGGTCTCCACGGCAGATACGCAGTATTTT. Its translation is CASSKFRRVSTADTQYF.

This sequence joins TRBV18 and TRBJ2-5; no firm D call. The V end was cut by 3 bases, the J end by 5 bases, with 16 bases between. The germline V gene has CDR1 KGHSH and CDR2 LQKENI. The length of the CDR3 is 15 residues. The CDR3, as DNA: TGTGCCAGCTCACCCCGTCCTGCGGCTGAGGAGACCCAGTACTTC. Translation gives CASSPRPAAEETQYF.

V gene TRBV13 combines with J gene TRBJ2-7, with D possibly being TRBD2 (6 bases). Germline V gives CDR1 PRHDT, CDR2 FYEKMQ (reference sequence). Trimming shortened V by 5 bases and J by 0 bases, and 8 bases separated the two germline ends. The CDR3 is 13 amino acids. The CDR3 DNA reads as TGTGCCAGCAGCCCCGGGAGCTCCTACGAGCAGTACTTC. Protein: CASSPGSSYEQYF.

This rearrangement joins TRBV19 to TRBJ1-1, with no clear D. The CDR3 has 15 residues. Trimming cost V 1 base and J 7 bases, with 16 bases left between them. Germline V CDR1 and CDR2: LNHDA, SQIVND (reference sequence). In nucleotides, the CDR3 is TGTGCCAGTAGTATAGTACTAGATTCGAGGGATGAAGCTTTCTTT. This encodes CASSIVLDSRDEAFF.

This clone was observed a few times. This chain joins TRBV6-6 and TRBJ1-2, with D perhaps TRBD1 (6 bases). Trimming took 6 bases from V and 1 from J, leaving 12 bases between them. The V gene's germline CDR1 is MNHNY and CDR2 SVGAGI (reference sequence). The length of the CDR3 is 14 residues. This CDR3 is CASRTGSVNYGYTF. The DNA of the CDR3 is TGTGCCAGCAGGACAGGTTCGGTTAACTATGGCTACACCTTC.